The rows below give T cell receptor beta chains drawn from one sample of a study of blood T cell repertoires in COVID-19. Using immunoSEQ multiplex PCR, the repertoire was profiled, and TCRdb retains in-frame clones only, with some absent. The profile shows 70,000 to 75,000 clones, approximately 80% of them singletons. The source material was peripheral blood. These receptors originate from a man between 65 and 85 years old with acute or convalescent COVID-19. The CDR3 runs from the conserved cysteine through the conserved F or W. Clone size is not always given. Where it is, it says once, few, many or a class for expanded clones.

j_call clone_size v_call cdr3_aa
TRBJ1-3 - TRBV10-3 CAISEDRSGNTIYF
TRBJ2-3 - TRBV7-2 CASSQGGVADFTDTQYF
TRBJ1-1 few TRBV6-1 CASSEGGGYTEAFF
TRBJ2-4 - TRBV28 CASQGRLAKNIQYF
TRBJ2-1 - TRBV14 CASSQRLAISYNEQFF
TRBJ2-5 few TRBV4-2 CASSQGGTQQETQYF
TRBJ2-5 - TRBV28 CASSAPGGARETQYF
TRBJ1-5 - TRBV19 CASSIGGRQPQHF
TRBJ2-7 - TRBV10-2 CASTSPGQGSYEQYF
TRBJ2-1 - TRBV24-1 CATSDLLGDVPYNEQFF
TRBJ1-5 few TRBV4-2 CASSQAYRGPEPQHF
TRBJ2-1 - TRBV5-1 CASSTSLAGAYNEQFF
TRBJ2-1 - TRBV7-9 CASLAPASGSYNEQFF
TRBJ1-4 - TRBV25-1 CASSDLGTGNEKLFF
TRBJ1-5 - TRBV18 CASSLYGQYSNQPQHF
TRBJ2-2 - TRBV29-1 CSVEDPRRRTGELFF
TRBJ2-7 - TRBV25-1 CASSRLAGVYEQYF
TRBJ1-1 - TRBV7-2 CASSLARGSEAFF
TRBJ2-3 - TRBV27 CASSVSGMSARDTQYF
TRBJ1-2 - TRBV5-6 CASSSPGHPMIPF
TRBJ2-5 - TRBV28 CASKTGGRETQYF
TRBJ1-2 - TRBV7-9 CASSSTGTGYTF
TRBJ1-1 - TRBV5-4 CASSFVGQVDTEAFF
TRBJ2-3 - TRBV19 CASSQLAGSRSDTQYF
TRBJ1-2 - TRBV5-1 CASSLQGGNYGYTF
TRBJ1-1 - TRBV24-1 CATSGEGAGTEAFF
TRBJ2-3 - TRBV7-9 CASSSTTGTSGTDTQYF
TRBJ2-5 - TRBV2 CASILAGGKETQYF
TRBJ2-3 - TRBV10-3 CAISPSTDTQYF
TRBJ1-1 - TRBV10-3 CAISESQGNTEAFF
TRBJ2-7 - TRBV6-5 CASSYSGPYEQYF
TRBJ2-5 - TRBV24-1 CATSETGTGEETQYF
TRBJ2-7 - TRBV11-3 CASSLDPGSYEQYF
TRBJ1-2 - TRBV25-1 CASSADRGLDGYTF
TRBJ2-1 - TRBV2 CASREQGAFEQFF
TRBJ2-1 - TRBV6-5 CASTQGGAGEQFF
TRBJ1-1 - TRBV5-4 CASSLAGGSMNTEAFF
TRBJ1-1 - TRBV5-8 CASSSGQKGMNTEAFF
TRBJ2-1 - TRBV5-1 CASSPGTSGNDNEQFF
TRBJ2-5 - TRBV7-2 CASRRQAFQETQYF
TRBJ1-1 - TRBV19 CASSSPGHMNTEAFF